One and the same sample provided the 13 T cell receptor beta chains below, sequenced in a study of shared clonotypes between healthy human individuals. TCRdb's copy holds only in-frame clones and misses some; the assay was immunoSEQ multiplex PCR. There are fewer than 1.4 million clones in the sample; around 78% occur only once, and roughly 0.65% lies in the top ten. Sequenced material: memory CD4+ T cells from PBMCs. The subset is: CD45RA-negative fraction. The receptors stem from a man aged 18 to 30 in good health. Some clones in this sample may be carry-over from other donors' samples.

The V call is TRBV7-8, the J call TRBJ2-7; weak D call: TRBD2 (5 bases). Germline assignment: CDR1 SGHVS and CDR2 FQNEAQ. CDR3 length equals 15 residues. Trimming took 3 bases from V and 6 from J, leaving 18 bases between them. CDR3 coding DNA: TGTGCCAGCAGCTTTACCCGCGGGCGGCCGCTCGAGCAGTACTTC. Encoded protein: CASSFTRGRPLEQYF.

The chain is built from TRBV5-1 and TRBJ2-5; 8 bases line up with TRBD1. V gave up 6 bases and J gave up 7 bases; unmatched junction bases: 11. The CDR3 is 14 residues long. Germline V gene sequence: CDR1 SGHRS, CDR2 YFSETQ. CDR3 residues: CASTWAGGDGTQYF. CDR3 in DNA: TGCGCCAGCACTTGGGCAGGGGGCGATGGGACCCAGTACTTC.

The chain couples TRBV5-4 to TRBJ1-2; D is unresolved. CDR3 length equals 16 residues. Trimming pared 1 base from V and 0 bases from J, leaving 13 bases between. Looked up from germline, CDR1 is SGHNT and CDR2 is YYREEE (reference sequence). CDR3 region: CASSLLVISANYGYTF. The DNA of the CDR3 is TGTGCCAGCAGCTTGCTAGTCATTTCAGCTAACTATGGCTACACCTTC.

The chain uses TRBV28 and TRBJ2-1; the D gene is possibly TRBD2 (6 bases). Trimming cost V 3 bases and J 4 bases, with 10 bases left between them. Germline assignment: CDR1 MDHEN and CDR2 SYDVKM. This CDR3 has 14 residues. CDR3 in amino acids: CASSLGGLYNEQFF. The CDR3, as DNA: TGTGCCAGCAGTTTGGGGGGTCTTTACAATGAGCAGTTCTTC.

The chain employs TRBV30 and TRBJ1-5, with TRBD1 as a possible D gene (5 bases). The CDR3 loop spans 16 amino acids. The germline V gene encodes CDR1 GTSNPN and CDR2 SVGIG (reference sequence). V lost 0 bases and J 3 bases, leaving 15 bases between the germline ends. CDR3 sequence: CAWSVRGRGNNQPQHF. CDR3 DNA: TGTGCCTGGAGTGTTAGGGGTCGCGGCAACAATCAGCCCCAGCATTTT.

The chain's CDR3 is CASSLTLAKNIQYF. CDR3 in DNA: TGTGCCAGCAGCTTAACACTAGCCAAAAACATTCAGTACTTC. The chain couples TRBV11-2 to TRBJ2-4; D gene unclear. The CDR3 consists of 14 residues. From germline, CDR1 is SGHAT and CDR2 FQNNGV. V was pared by 2 bases and J by 0 bases, with 5 bases between.

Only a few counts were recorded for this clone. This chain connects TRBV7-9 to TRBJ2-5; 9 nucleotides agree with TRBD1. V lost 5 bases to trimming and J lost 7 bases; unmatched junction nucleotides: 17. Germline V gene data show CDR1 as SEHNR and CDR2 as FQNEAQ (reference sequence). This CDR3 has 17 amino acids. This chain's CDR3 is CASSLNRGRHDGGTQYF. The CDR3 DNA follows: TGTGCCAGCAGCCTGAACAGGGGGCGCCATGATGGAGGGACCCAGTACTTC.

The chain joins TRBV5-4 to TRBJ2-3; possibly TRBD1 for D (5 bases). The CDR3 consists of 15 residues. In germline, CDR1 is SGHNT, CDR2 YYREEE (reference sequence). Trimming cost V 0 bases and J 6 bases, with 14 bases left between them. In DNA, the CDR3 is TGTGCCAGCAGCTTGGGTGGGGCGGTGGTGGATACGCAGTATTTT. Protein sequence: CASSLGGAVVDTQYF. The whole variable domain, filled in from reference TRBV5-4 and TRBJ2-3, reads ETGVTQSPTHLIKTRGQQVTLRCSSQSGHNTVSWYQQALGQGPQFIFQYYREEENGRGNFPPRFSGLQFPNYSSELNVNALELDDSALYLCASSLGGAVVDTQYFGPGTRLTVL.

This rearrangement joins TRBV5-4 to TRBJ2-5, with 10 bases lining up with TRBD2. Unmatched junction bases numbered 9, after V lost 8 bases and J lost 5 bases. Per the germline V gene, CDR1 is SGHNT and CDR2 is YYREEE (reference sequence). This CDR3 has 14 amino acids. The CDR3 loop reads CASFFSGRGETQYF. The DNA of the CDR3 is TGTGCCAGTTTTTTCAGCGGGAGGGGGGAGACCCAGTACTTC.

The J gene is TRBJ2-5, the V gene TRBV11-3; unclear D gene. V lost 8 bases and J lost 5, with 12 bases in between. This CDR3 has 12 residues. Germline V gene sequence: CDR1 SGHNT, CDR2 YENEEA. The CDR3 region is CASSFRAETQYF. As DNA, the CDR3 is TGTGCCAGCTCGTTCCGGGCGGAGACCCAGTACTTC.

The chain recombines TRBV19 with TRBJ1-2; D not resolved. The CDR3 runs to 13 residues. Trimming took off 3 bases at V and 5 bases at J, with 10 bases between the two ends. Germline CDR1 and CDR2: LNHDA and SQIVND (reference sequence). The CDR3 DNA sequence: TGTGCCAGTAGTATTGGGCCAGAATATGGCTACACCTTC. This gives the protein CASSIGPEYGYTF. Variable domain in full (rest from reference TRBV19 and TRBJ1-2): DGGITQSPKYLFRKEGQNVTLSCEQNLNHDAMYWYRQDPGQGLRLIYYSQIVNDFQKGDIAEGYSVSREKKESFPLTVTSAQKNPTAFYLCASSIGPEYGYTFGSGTRLTVV.

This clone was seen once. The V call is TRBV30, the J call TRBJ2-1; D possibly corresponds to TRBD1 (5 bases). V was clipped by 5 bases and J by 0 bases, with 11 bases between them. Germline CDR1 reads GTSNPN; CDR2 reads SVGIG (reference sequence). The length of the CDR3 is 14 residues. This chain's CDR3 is CAWGPRGSYNEQFF. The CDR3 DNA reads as TGTGCCTGGGGGCCTAGGGGCTCCTACAATGAGCAGTTCTTC.

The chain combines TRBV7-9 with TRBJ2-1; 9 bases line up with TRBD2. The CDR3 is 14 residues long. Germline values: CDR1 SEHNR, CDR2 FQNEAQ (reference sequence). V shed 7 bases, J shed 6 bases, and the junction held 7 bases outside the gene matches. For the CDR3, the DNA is TGTGCCAGCAACCGACTAGCGGAGTTCAATGAGCAGTTCTTC. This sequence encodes CASNRLAEFNEQFF.